The subject of this entry is one T cell receptor beta chain. Its antigen is as yet unknown. The investigators reverse transcribed all of the isolated RNA, so they sequenced expressed TCRB transcripts. Naive, central memory and regulatory T cell samples averaged roughly 3.5 million reads. TCRdb's table, derived via immunoSEQ multiplex PCR, lists solely in-frame clones and lacks some. Of about 270,000 clones listed, roughly an eighth are singletons. Sorted populations were all over 95% pure. The sample is drawn from a study of beta chain features in type 1 diabetes. Whole-study findings and limits: Within patients, naive, central memory and Treg TCRB repertoires seemed more similar than within healthy donors. Moderately but significantly shorter TCRB CDR3s were found in Type 1 diabetes patients in all four CD4+ subsets. Fewer insertions but more deletions were seen at VDJ junctions in type 1 diabetes patients.

There are 15 residues in the CDR3. With 2 bases clipped from V and 4 bases from J, the junction kept 4 bases outside the gene matches. CDR1 and CDR2 from the germline V gene are MDHEN and SYDVKM. The source material was naive CD4+ T cells from blood. This TCR was sampled from a man aged 30 to 45 with type 1 diabetes. The chain employs TRBV28 and TRBJ2-1; 8 bases are shared with TRBD2. The CDR3 coding sequence is TGTGCCAGCAGTTTAGCGGGAGGTTTGTACAATGAGCAGTTCTTC. This codes for CASSLAGGLYNEQFF.